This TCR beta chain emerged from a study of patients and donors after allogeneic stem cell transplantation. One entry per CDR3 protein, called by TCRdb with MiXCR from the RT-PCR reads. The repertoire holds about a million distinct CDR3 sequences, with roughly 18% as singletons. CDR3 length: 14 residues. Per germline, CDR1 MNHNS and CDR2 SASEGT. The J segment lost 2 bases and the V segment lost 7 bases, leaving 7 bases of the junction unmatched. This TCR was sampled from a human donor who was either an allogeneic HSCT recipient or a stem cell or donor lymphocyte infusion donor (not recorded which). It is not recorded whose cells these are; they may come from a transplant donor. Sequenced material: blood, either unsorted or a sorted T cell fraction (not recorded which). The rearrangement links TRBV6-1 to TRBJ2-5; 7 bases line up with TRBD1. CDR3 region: CASTPTGIQETQYF. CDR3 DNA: TGTGCCAGCACCCCGACAGGGATTCAAGAGACCCAGTACTTC.